The next 9 T cell receptor beta chains were all read from a single sample in a study of beta chain features in type 1 diabetes. Of the isolated RNA, all was reverse transcribed, and so the sequenced material was expressed TCRB transcripts. This table comes from immunoSEQ multiplex PCR, and its TCRdb copy is limited to in-frame clones, with some not included. The sample shows 120,000 to 150,000 clones, more than 9% of them seen only once. Sample: naive CD4+ T cells from blood. These receptors were taken from a man between 18 and 35 years old in good health.

This clone showed up just a few times. The J gene is TRBJ2-1, the V gene TRBV19, with 8 bases identical to TRBD1. The CDR3 totals 14 residues. V was pared by 6 bases and J by 4 bases, with 5 bases of the junction left unmatched. Germline V gene data show CDR1 as LNHDA and CDR2 as SQIVND (reference sequence). CDR3 bases: TGTGCCAGTAGGGTAAGGGACAGGTACAATGAGCAGTTCTTC. As protein: CASRVRDRYNEQFF.

This chain links TRBV28 with TRBJ1-5, with TRBD1 matching over 7 bases. The V segment lost 7 bases and the J segment 0 bases; nucleotides outside the gene matches: 9. The germline V gene encodes CDR1 MDHEN and CDR2 SYDVKM. The CDR3 sequence is 16 residues long. The CDR3 loop is CASTSSGTDSNQPQHF. Here the CDR3 DNA reads TGTGCCAGCACCTCCTCCGGGACAGATAGCAATCAGCCCCAGCATTTT.

The chain combines TRBV15 with TRBJ1-4; 10 positions match TRBD1. V lost 0 bases and J lost 5; bases outside the gene matches: 3. CDR3 length equals 16 residues. Per the germline V gene, CDR1 is LNHNV and CDR2 is YYDKDF (reference sequence). CDR3 sequence (DNA): TGTGCCACCAGCAGAGATCGGGGACAGGGGAATGAAAAACTGTTTTTT. It specifies CATSRDRGQGNEKLFF. Supplemented by reference TRBV15 and TRBJ1-4, the full variable domain reads DAMVIQNPRYQVTQFGKPVTLSCSQTLNHNVMYWYQQKSSQAPKLLFHYYDKDFNNEADTPDNFQSRRPNTSFCFLDIRSPGLGDTAMYLCATSRDRGQGNEKLFFGSGTQLSVL.

This clone occurred a few times. The chain carries TRBV30 and TRBJ2-2; TRBD1 agrees at 9 bases. J lost 8 bases, V lost 3 bases, and 7 bases had no gene match. The CDR3 is 14 residues long. Germline V CDR1 and CDR2: GTSNPN, SVGIG (reference sequence). The CDR3 bases are TGTGCCTGGAGCCACGAACAGGGGGCAGGGGAGCTGTTTTTT. The encoded protein is CAWSHEQGAGELFF.

The CDR3 reads CASGSGQGSRETQYF. Here the CDR3 DNA reads TGTGCTAGTGGTTCTGGACAGGGGTCGAGGGAGACCCAGTACTTC. The rearrangement links TRBV12-5 to TRBJ2-5, with 9 bases lining up with TRBD1. From germline, CDR1 is LGHNT and CDR2 FRNRAP. CDR3 size: 15 residues. V lost 4 bases to trimming and J lost 5 bases; unmatched junction nucleotides: 8. Full variable domain (missing parts from reference TRBV12-5 and TRBJ2-5): DARVTQTPRHKVTEMGQEVTMRCQPILGHNTVFWYRQTMMQGLELLAYFRNRAPLDDSGMPKDRFSAEMPDATLATLKIQPSEPRDSAVYFCASGSGQGSRETQYFGPGTRLLVL.

The chain employs TRBV5-1 and TRBJ2-2; possible D gene TRBD1, 6 bases. V shed 6 bases and J shed 1 base, with 10 bases lying between them. This CDR3 spans 14 amino acids. Per germline, CDR1 SGHRS and CDR2 YFSETQ. The CDR3 DNA follows: TGCGCCAGCACCAAACAGGGGAACACCGGGGAGCTGTTTTTT. This encodes CASTKQGNTGELFF.

The sample holds a few counts of this clone. V usage is TRBV18 and J usage is TRBJ2-2; no clear D. The CDR3 is made up of 15 amino acids. Germline CDR1 and CDR2: KGHSH and LQKENI. V shed 0 bases and J shed 5 bases, with 10 bases lying between them. CDR3 bases: TGTGCCAGCTCACCACCGATAGTACAGACCGGGGAGCTGTTTTTT. Translation gives CASSPPIVQTGELFF. Full variable domain (outside the CDR3, taken from reference TRBV18 and TRBJ2-2): NAGVMQNPRHLVRRRGQEARLRCSPMKGHSHVYWYRQLPEEGLKFMVYLQKENIIDESGMPKERFSAEFPKEGPSILRIQQVVRGDSAAYFCASSPPIVQTGELFFGEGSRLTVL.

This clone was observed a few times. V is TRBV7-7 and J is TRBJ2-1, with 7 bases identical to TRBD1. V gave up 5 bases and J gave up 5 bases; unmatched junction bases: 3. Germline assignment: CDR1 SSHAT and CDR2 FNYEAQ (reference sequence). This CDR3 region has 13 residues. The CDR3 region is CASSPGQNNEQFF. For the CDR3, the DNA is TGTGCCAGCAGCCCGGGACAGAACAATGAGCAGTTCTTC.

J is TRBJ1-1 and V is TRBV7-9; 8 bases agree with TRBD1. This CDR3 is 14 amino acids long. From germline, CDR1 is SEHNR and CDR2 FQNEAQ (reference sequence). V was clipped by 5 bases and J by 1 base; unmatched bases: 3. The CDR3, as DNA: TGTGCCAGCAGCCAAGGGACAGGGAACACTGAAGCTTTCTTT. Protein: CASSQGTGNTEAFF.